This T cell receptor (beta chain) was observed in a study of CD4 and CD8 cells across lung adenocarcinoma regions. This clonotype occurred many times. TCRdb re-derived calls from the PCR reads in MiXCR, one entry per CDR3 protein. The table shows nearly 11,000 distinct CDR3 sequences, with approximately 63% occurring only once. V lost 1 base, J lost 6 bases, and 7 bases lay in between. The CDR3 spans 13 residues. Germline V gene lookup returns CDR1 SGHAT and CDR2 FQDESV (reference sequence). The sample comprised CD8+ T cells from the margin of a lung tumor. This receptor was identified in a male donor with lung adenocarcinoma. The CD4 and CD8 labels of this study may be unreliable. V gene TRBV11-1 combines with J gene TRBJ2-4; weak D call: TRBD1 (6 bases). The CDR3 DNA reads as TGTGCCAGCAGCTTAGAGGACAGAAACATTCAGTACTTC. Encoded protein: CASSLEDRNIQYF.